These T cell receptor beta chains were read from a single sample in a study of OX40 agonist ivuxolimab in advanced cancers. Only in-frame clones appear in the TCRdb table, and some are missing; sequencing was by immunoSEQ multiplex PCR. The sample has approximately 60,000 clones, roughly nine tenths seen once. This specimen was CD4+ or CD8+ T cells sorted from blood, taken in a trial of the OX40 agonist ivuxolimab. These receptor sequences come from an adult with an advanced solid tumor such as melanoma, head and neck, liver or kidney cancer. CDR3s include the opening cysteine and the closing phenylalanine or tryptophan. A D gene is named only where the DNA matches it firmly. Not every row has a clone size; where given, it reads once, few, many or a size class.

-	TRBV18	-	TRBJ1-5	TGTGCCAGCTCACCACAGACTAGCAATCAGCCCCAGCATTTT	CASSPQTSNQPQHF
TRBD1	TRBV11-2	once	TRBJ1-6	TGTGCCAGCCACGGGACAGCCCTTTCACCCCTCCACTTT	CASHGTALSPLHF
TRBD1	TRBV5-1	-	TRBJ1-5	TGCGCCAGCAGCGTTACAGGGGGCGTTGAGCCCCAGCATTTT	CASSVTGGVEPQHF
TRBD1	TRBV6-1	-	TRBJ2-7	TGTGCCAGCAGTGCGTACAGGGGTCCCTACGAGCAGTACTTC	CASSAYRGPYEQYF
-	TRBV10-2	-	TRBJ1-1	TGCGCCAGCAGTGACGGATTGAACACTGAAGCTTTCTTT	CASSDGLNTEAFF
-	TRBV7-8	-	TRBJ2-1	TGTGCCAGCAGCAAGAGGGCGATTCAGGAGCAGTTCTTC	CASSKRAIQEQFF
-	TRBV18	-	TRBJ1-3	TGTGCCAGCTCACCACCGCTTCGTTTTGAAGGGATCTCTGGAAACACCATATATTTT	CASSPPLRFEGISGNTIYF
TRBD1	TRBV18	once	TRBJ1-2	TGTGCCAGCTCACTGGACAGGGGGAGCTATGGCTACACCTTC	CASSLDRGSYGYTF
-	TRBV6-1	-	TRBJ2-7	TGTGCCAGCAGTCGTCTGGGCTACGAGCAGTACTTC	CASSRLGYEQYF
-	TRBV7-9	-	TRBJ2-5	TGTGCCAGCAGCTTATCCAGGGGTCGAGAGACCCAGTACTTC	CASSLSRGRETQYF
TRBD2	TRBV10-3	-	TRBJ2-1	TGTGCCATCAGCCGACTAGCGGGAGAGGTCAATGAGCAGTTCTTC	CAISRLAGEVNEQFF
-	TRBV7-9	-	TRBJ2-7	TGTGCCAGCAGCGTCAGCTCCTACGAGCAGTACTTC	CASSVSSYEQYF
TRBD1	TRBV5-1	-	TRBJ2-1	TGCGCCAGCAGGATTTTGGGACAGACCTACAATGAGCAGTTCTTC	CASRILGQTYNEQFF
-	TRBV27	-	TRBJ1-4	TGTGCCAGCAGGCTAAGAAGCGGAAAACTGTTTTTT	CASRLRSGKLFF
-	TRBV7-8	-	TRBJ2-7	TGTGCCAGCAGCTTAGGGCTAAAGATATCCTACGAGCAGTACTTC	CASSLGLKISYEQYF
TRBD1	TRBV10-1	-	TRBJ1-2	TGTGCCAGCAGTGACCACAGGGGTGGCTATGGCTACACCTTC	CASSDHRGGYGYTF
-	TRBV6-1	-	TRBJ2-7	TGTGCCAGCAGTGTTATGGACGGCTCCTACGAGCAGTACTTC	CASSVMDGSYEQYF
-	TRBV19	-	TRBJ1-2	TGTGCCACTCTGACGGGTGGTTATGGTGGCTACACCTTC	CATLTGGYGGYTF
-	TRBV5-1	-	TRBJ1-4	TGCGCCAGCAGCGCGACGGGCCTGAATGAAAAACTGTTTTTT	CASSATGLNEKLFF
-	TRBV7-9	-	TRBJ2-6	TGTGCCAGCAGCTTAGGGGCAGGGATAAGCTCTGGGGCCAACGTCCTGACTTTC	CASSLGAGISSGANVLTF
-	TRBV6-5	-	TRBJ2-2	TGTGCCAGCAGTTACCGTAGACTCAACACCGGGGAGCTGTTTTTT	CASSYRRLNTGELFF
-	TRBV29-1	-	TRBJ2-3	TGCAGCGTTGTGCCCCCCCATACGCAGTATTTT	CSVVPPHTQYF
TRBD2	TRBV9	-	TRBJ2-2	TGTGCCAGCAGCGTAGCTTCGAGGCTGCGGACTAGCGGGAGTGTCGCGAACACCGGGGAGCTGTTTTTT	CASSVASRLRTSGSVANTGELFF
-	TRBV18	-	TRBJ1-1	TGTGCCAGCTCACCCTCGTCCGGGGGGAACACTGAAGCTTTCTTT	CASSPSSGGNTEAFF
TRBD1	TRBV19	once	TRBJ2-2	TGTGCCAGTAGTATAGGTAAAGGACAGGGTCTCACCGGGGAGCTGTTTTTT	CASSIGKGQGLTGELFF
TRBD1	TRBV7-2	-	TRBJ2-7	TGTGCCAGCAGCTTTGAGGGACAGGTGGTGGGCTACGAGCAGTACTTC	CASSFEGQVVGYEQYF
-	TRBV28	-	TRBJ2-7	TGTGCCAGCAGAAAGGTCTCCTACGAGCAGTACTTC	CASRKVSYEQYF
TRBD1	TRBV5-6	-	TRBJ1-5	TGTGCCAGCAGCCTAGGACAGGGGGCACGTCAGCCCCAGCATTTT	CASSLGQGARQPQHF
-	TRBV9	-	TRBJ1-3	TGTGCCAGCAGCCCCGGACTGCTAGGAAACACCATATATTTT	CASSPGLLGNTIYF
-	TRBV5-1	-	TRBJ2-5	TGCGCCAGCAGCCTGGGCGGGGTAGAGACCCAGTACTTC	CASSLGGVETQYF
-	TRBV2	-	TRBJ1-5	TGTGCCAGCAGTGATTTAGGGGAAGGAAATCAGCCCCAGCATTTT	CASSDLGEGNQPQHF
-	TRBV13	-	TRBJ2-2	TGTGCCAGCAGCTCCGGACTGAACACCGGGGAGCTGTTTTTT	CASSSGLNTGELFF
-	TRBV13	-	TRBJ2-5	TGTGCCAGCAGCTGGGCGGGAGAGACCCAGTACTTC	CASSWAGETQYF
TRBD1	TRBV28	once	TRBJ1-2	TGTGCCAGCAGTTTACCACAGGGGGCCTATGGCTACACCTTC	CASSLPQGAYGYTF